The 15 T cell receptor beta chains below all came from one sample that was sequenced in a study of CD8+ T cells in alopecia areata. Extracted RNA was reverse transcribed, and the resulting cDNA served as sequencing template. The protocol was immunoSEQ multiplex PCR, while the TCRdb copy is restricted to in-frame clones and leaves out a portion. The profile shows some 200,000 clones, around three fifths of them singletons. The sample in question was CD4+ T cells sorted from blood, obtained at week 0. These receptor sequences come from a human donor with alopecia areata.

The chain recombines TRBV7-3 with TRBJ2-1, with 10 positions matching TRBD2. The CDR3 contains 14 residues. Losses at the gene ends were 4 bases for V and 6 bases for J; bases not matched to a gene: 3. CDR1 is SGHTA, CDR2 FQGTGA, per germline. The CDR3 sequence: CASSSTSGANEQFF. The CDR3, as DNA: TGTGCCAGCAGCTCTACTAGCGGGGCCAATGAGCAGTTCTTC.

The rearrangement uses TRBV7-2 and TRBJ2-2; 9 bases fit TRBD1. V lost 6 bases, J lost 4 bases, and 6 bases stayed unmatched. The CDR3 consists of 15 residues. Germline V gene lookup returns CDR1 SGHTA and CDR2 FQGNSA. The CDR3 protein is CASRRDRVPTGELFF. The CDR3 DNA reads as TGTGCCAGCAGACGGGACAGGGTGCCCACCGGGGAGCTGTTTTTT.

This clone came up a few times. The chain couples TRBV7-9 to TRBJ1-2; D remains unclear. The CDR3 extends over 13 amino acids. Per the germline V gene, CDR1 is SEHNR and CDR2 is FQNEAQ (reference sequence). V gave up 0 bases and J gave up 4 bases, with 6 bases separating them. CDR3 bases: TGTGCCAGCAGCTTAGCTGGAACCTATGGCTACACCTTC. The encoded protein is CASSLAGTYGYTF. Full variable domain (missing parts from reference TRBV7-9 and TRBJ1-2): DTGVSQNPRHKITKRGQNVTFRCDPISEHNRLYWYRQTLGQGPEFLTYFQNEAQLEKSRLLSDRFSAERPKGSFSTLEIQRTEQGDSAMYLCASSLAGTYGYTFGSGTRLTVV.

This clone was counted a few times. The V call is TRBV29-1, the J call TRBJ2-7, with D unclear. The CDR3 loop spans 13 amino acids. CDR1 and CDR2 from the germline V gene are SQVTM and ANQGSEA. The ends were cut back, 4 bases at V and 1 base at J, with 11 bases in the middle. CDR3 amino acids: CSVATDFSYEQYF. In DNA, the CDR3 is TGCAGCGTTGCGACGGATTTTTCCTACGAGCAGTACTTC.

The rearrangement links TRBV29-1 to TRBJ2-5, with 10 positions matching TRBD2. Germline CDR1 is SQVTM and CDR2 is ANQGSEA. V was pared by 7 bases and J by 2 bases, with 10 bases of the junction left unmatched. The CDR3 contains 15 residues. CDR3 sequence: CSAWDSGGTQETQYF. CDR3 nucleotide sequence: TGCAGCGCCTGGGATAGCGGGGGGACTCAAGAGACCCAGTACTTC.

This clone appeared many times. The chain carries TRBV5-1 and TRBJ1-3, with D possibly matching TRBD1 (6 bases). There are 15 residues in the CDR3. CDR1 is SGHRS, CDR2 YFSETQ, per germline. Trimming removed 4 bases from V and 4 bases from J, with 15 bases in between. CDR3 amino acids: CASSPVAGAGNTIYF. The DNA for the CDR3 is TGCGCCAGCAGCCCCGTTGCAGGGGCCGGAAACACCATATATTTT.

V usage is TRBV27 and J usage is TRBJ2-7; D tentatively fits TRBD1 or TRBD2 (5 bases each). This CDR3 has 16 residues. V lost 6 bases and J lost 1, with 19 bases in between. The germline CDR1 and CDR2 sequences are MNHEY and SMNVEV (reference sequence). The CDR3 is CASSAIKGTVSYEQYF. CDR3 nucleotides: TGTGCCAGCAGCGCTATCAAGGGGACGGTTTCCTACGAGCAGTACTTC.

This clone appeared a few times. This rearrangement joins TRBV7-9 to TRBJ2-1, with TRBD2 matching 9 bases. CDR3 size: 16 residues. The J segment lost 0 bases and the V segment lost 4 bases, leaving 4 bases of the junction unmatched. Germline V lookup: CDR1 SEHNR, CDR2 FQNEAQ (reference sequence). The CDR3 here is CASSSISGGSYNEQFF. The CDR3 region has the DNA TGTGCCAGCAGCTCAATTAGCGGGGGCTCCTACAATGAGCAGTTCTTC.

Comments on this clone: At one of its ends the junction is not consistent with the germline gene, which may arise from a read error. The chain couples TRBV12-5 to TRBJ2-6; D possibly uses TRBD1 or TRBD2 (5 bases each). CDR1 and CDR2 (germline): LGHNT, FRNRAP. This CDR3 spans 16 amino acids. The CDR3 sequence is CASGPGTHSGASVLTF. The DNA of the CDR3 is TGTGCTAGTGGTCCCGGGACCCACTCTGGGGCCAGCGTCCTGACTTTC. Full variable domain (missing parts from reference TRBV12-5 and TRBJ2-6): DARVTQTPRHKVTEMGQEVTMRCQPILGHNTVFWYRQTMMQGLELLAYFRNRAPLDDSGMPKDRFSAEMPDATLATLKIQPSEPRDSAVYFCASGPGTHSGASVLTFGAGSRLTVL.

The chain's CDR3 is CASSLLGTVAGIGETQYF. DNA of the CDR3: TGTGCCAGCAGCTTATTGGGTACAGTGGCGGGTATCGGAGAGACCCAGTACTTC. This rearrangement joins TRBV7-6 to TRBJ2-5; D might be TRBD2 (5 bases). The germline V and J ends were trimmed by 2 bases and 4 bases, with 23 bases remaining between them. The CDR3 consists of 18 residues. Germline V gene sequence: CDR1 SGHVS, CDR2 FNYEAQ.

The chain employs TRBV6-5 and TRBJ2-5; 7 bases fit TRBD2. The CDR3 loop spans 14 amino acids. Losses at the gene ends were 6 bases for V and 10 bases for J; bases not matched to a gene: 14. In germline, CDR1 is MNHEY, CDR2 SVGAGI. CDR3 coding DNA: TGTGCCAGCAGCTCCGGGGGGAGGGCGGTGGTCCAGTACTTC. This sequence encodes CASSSGGRAVVQYF.

This clone occurred a few times. The chain links TRBV29-1 to TRBJ1-4, with unresolved D. CDR1 and CDR2 from the germline V gene are SQVTM and ANQGSEA. V was shortened by 7 bases and J by 7 bases, with 16 bases between the two germline ends. This CDR3 has 13 amino acids. The CDR3 region is CSAGTQRGEKLFF. The CDR3 DNA is TGCAGCGCTGGAACCCAGAGAGGTGAAAAACTGTTTTTT.

This clone was seen once. The chain uses TRBV11-1 and TRBJ2-1; tentative D call: TRBD2 (5 bases). The V gene's germline CDR1 is SGHAT and CDR2 FQDESV (reference sequence). The V end was cut by 5 bases, the J end by 0 bases, with 11 bases between. This CDR3 region has 15 residues. CDR3 bases: TGTGCCAGCAGCCGAGCGGCTAGCTCCTACAATGAGCAGTTCTTC. Protein: CASSRAASSYNEQFF.

The V gene is TRBV7-2, the J gene TRBJ2-7; TRBD2 aligns across 7 bases. J lost 0 bases, V lost 0 bases, and 5 bases had no gene match. Germline V gene sequence: CDR1 SGHTA, CDR2 FQGNSA. The CDR3 is 16 residues long. CDR3 bases: TGTGCCAGCAGCTTAGCGGGAGGGGCCTCCTCCTACGAGCAGTACTTC. Protein sequence: CASSLAGGASSYEQYF.

This clone was found once. V and J are TRBV19 and TRBJ2-7; 7 positions agree with TRBD1. There are 15 residues in the CDR3. V dropped 5 bases and J dropped 2; count of bases not matched to a gene: 9. CDR1 and CDR2 (germline): LNHDA, SQIVND (reference sequence). CDR3 residues: CASSPQGQGAYEQYF. DNA of the CDR3: TGTGCCAGTAGTCCACAGGGTCAGGGGGCCTACGAGCAGTACTTC.